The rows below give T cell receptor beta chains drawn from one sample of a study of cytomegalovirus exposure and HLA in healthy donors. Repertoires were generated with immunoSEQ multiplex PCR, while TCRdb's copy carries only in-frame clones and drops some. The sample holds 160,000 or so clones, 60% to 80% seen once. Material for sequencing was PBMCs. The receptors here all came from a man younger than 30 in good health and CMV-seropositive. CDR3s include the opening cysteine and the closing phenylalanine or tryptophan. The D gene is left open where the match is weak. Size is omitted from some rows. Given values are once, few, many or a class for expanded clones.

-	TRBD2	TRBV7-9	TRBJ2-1	CASPVAGENYNEQFF	TGTGCCAGCCCTGTAGCGGGAGAGAACTACAATGAGCAGTTCTTC
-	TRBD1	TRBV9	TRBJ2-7	CASSVDGTVTYEQYF	TGTGCCAGCAGCGTAGATGGGACAGTTACCTACGAGCAGTACTTC
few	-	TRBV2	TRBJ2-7	CASSAGGSYEQYF	TGTGCCAGCAGTGCCGGCGGATCCTACGAGCAGTACTTC
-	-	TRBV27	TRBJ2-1	CASSLPYSGTYNEQFF	TGTGCCAGCAGTTTACCCTATAGCGGAACGTACAATGAGCAGTTCTTC
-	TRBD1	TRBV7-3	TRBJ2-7	CASSLQGQGAGYEQYF	TGTGCCAGCAGCTTACAGGGGCAGGGGGCTGGCTACGAGCAGTACTTC
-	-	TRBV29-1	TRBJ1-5	CSVDESNGQPQHF	TGCAGCGTTGATGAGAGCAACGGTCAGCCCCAGCATTTT
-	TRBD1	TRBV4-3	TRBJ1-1	CASSPDRVGTEAFF	TGCGCCAGCAGCCCCGACAGGGTGGGCACTGAAGCTTTCTTT
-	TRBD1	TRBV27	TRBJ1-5	CASSFRQGPQHF	TGTGCCAGCAGTTTCCGACAGGGGCCCCAGCATTTT
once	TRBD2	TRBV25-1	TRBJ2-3	CASSEWKGLAGRTDTQYF	TGTGCCAGCAGTGAATGGAAGGGGCTAGCGGGGCGCACAGATACGCAGTATTTT
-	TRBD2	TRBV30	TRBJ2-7	CARTGLGDYEQYF	TGTGCCAGAACGGGACTAGGTGACTACGAGCAGTACTTC
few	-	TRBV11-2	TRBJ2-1	CATNKGGGAGWNEQFF	TGTGCCACGAATAAAGGTGGGGGGGCCGGTTGGAATGAGCAGTTCTTC
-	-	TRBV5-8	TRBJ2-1	CASSLGLGVYNEQFF	TGTGCCAGCAGCTTGGGCCTAGGGGTCTACAATGAGCAGTTCTTC